Following are 9 T cell receptor beta chains from one sample sequenced in a study of spatial heterogeneity in lung cancer. Study-level points and caveats: Within tumors, counts of expanded alpha and beta TCRs tracked tumor mutation counts.

Time point of the sample: sample taken at primary tumor resection. From the 5' RACE reads, TCRdb called clonotypes with MiXCR, one entry per CDR3 protein. Seen here are roughly 15,000 distinct CDR3 sequences, around 7.5% observed once, and the top ten hold 7.5% to 9.5%. These TCRs are of unknown antigen specificity. Sequences were derived from lung tumor tissue, sampled at surgery. These receptors originate from a male donor with early-stage non-small cell lung cancer.

This clonotype was observed a few times. This sequence joins TRBV18 and TRBJ1-1; 11 nucleotides align to TRBD1. Germline V gene sequence: CDR1 KGHSH, CDR2 LQKENI. This CDR3 has 15 residues. The ends lost 3 bases at V and 0 bases at J; junction bases unmatched: 0. The CDR3 sequence: CASSPGQGVNTEAFF. As DNA, the CDR3 is TGTGCCAGCTCACCGGGACAGGGGGTGAACACTGAAGCTTTCTTT.

Comment on this clonotype: A much bigger clone sits one base away, suggesting this may be a read error. No conserved phenylalanine or tryptophan is present at the end of the CDR3, so a read error is the likely explanation. The rearrangement uses TRBV6-1 and TRBJ2-3; D gene ambiguous. The CDR3 covers 11 residues. Trimming pared 3 bases from V and 6 bases from J, leaving 4 bases between. The germline CDR1 and CDR2 sequences are MNHNS and SASEGT. The CDR3 nucleotides read TGTGCCAGCAGTGAGTGGGATACGCAGTATTAT. Its protein is CASSEWDTQYY.

This clonotype has a count of ten or more. This chain uses TRBV5-1 with TRBJ2-1; TRBD2 is a possible D gene (7 bases). Per germline, CDR1 SGHRS and CDR2 YFSETQ. This CDR3 spans 16 amino acids. Deletions cut 3 bases from V and 0 bases from J, with 13 bases between. Here the CDR3 reads CASSWKGGSSYNEQFF. The CDR3 DNA reads TGCGCCAGCAGCTGGAAGGGGGGGAGCTCCTACAATGAGCAGTTCTTC.

This clonotype occurred many times. The chain uses TRBV20-1 and TRBJ2-1; D gene unclear. Germline V gene sequence: CDR1 DFQATT, CDR2 SNEGSKA (reference sequence). The germline V and J ends were trimmed by 5 bases and 5 bases, with 13 bases remaining between them. The CDR3 is 13 amino acids. CDR3: CSALKNLNNEQFF. Here the CDR3 DNA reads TGCAGTGCTTTGAAGAACCTAAACAATGAGCAGTTCTTC.

Only a few counts were recorded for this clonotype. This chain links TRBV7-3 with TRBJ2-1; D perhaps matches TRBD1 (6 bases). With 5 bases removed from V and 4 bases from J, the gap between germline ends came to 15 bases. The length of the CDR3 is 15 residues. Germline V gene data show CDR1 as SGHTA and CDR2 as FQGTGA. The DNA for the CDR3 is TGTGCCAGCAGCCCAACCACCACAGGGTACAATGAGCAGTTCTTC. This encodes CASSPTTTGYNEQFF.

In this sample, this clonotype turned up many times. The chain has TRBV7-2 and TRBJ2-4, with D perhaps assigned TRBD1 or TRBD2 (5 bases each). Trimming cost V 0 bases and J 0 bases, with 9 bases left between them. Germline CDR1 and CDR2: SGHTA and FQGNSA. The CDR3 has 16 residues. CDR3 region: CASSLALGTAKNIQYF. CDR3 coding DNA: TGTGCCAGCAGCTTAGCGCTCGGGACAGCCAAAAACATTCAGTACTTC.

By frequency in the sample, this clonotype is medium-sized. The chain couples TRBV4-1 to TRBJ2-7; no definite D call. V lost 3 bases and J 2 bases, leaving 17 bases between the germline ends. The CDR3 sequence is 16 residues long. The germline CDR1 and CDR2 sequences are MGHRA and YSYEKL. CDR3 protein: CASSQGDGSSPYEQYF. CDR3 in DNA: TGCGCCAGCAGCCAGGGTGACGGATCGTCGCCCTACGAGCAGTACTTC.

Sample share makes this clonotype medium-sized (0.01 to 0.1%). The chain employs TRBV27 and TRBJ2-4; 10 bases agree with TRBD1. Germline V gene lookup returns CDR1 MNHEY and CDR2 SMNVEV (reference sequence). The V gene end was trimmed by 5 bases and the J gene end by 6 bases; junction bases not matched to a gene: 4. The length of the CDR3 is 14 residues. The CDR3 protein is CASSPRDRGNIQYF. The CDR3 region has the DNA TGTGCCAGCAGTCCCCGGGACAGGGGAAACATTCAGTACTTC.

There are many counts of this clonotype. The genes are TRBV20-1 and TRBJ1-6; 7 nucleotides match TRBD1. Germline V gives CDR1 DFQATT, CDR2 SNEGSKA (reference sequence). The CDR3 contains 14 residues. V was clipped by 3 bases and J by 8 bases; unmatched bases: 7. The CDR3, as DNA: TGCAGTGCTAGGGACCTCAGGGGGGATTCACCCCTCCACTTT. This gives the protein CSARDLRGDSPLHF.